This TCR beta chain emerged from a study of long-term antiretroviral therapy in people with HIV. Whole-study results and caveats: The repertoire was dominated at all time points by clones expanded before ART.

The germline V gene has CDR1 SGHTA and CDR2 FQGNSA. The length of the CDR3 is 14 residues. V dropped 2 bases and J dropped 3 bases, with 11 bases sitting between them. Assay version v3.0 of immunoSEQ was used, and it was run at survey level. Repertoires were generated with immunoSEQ multiplex PCR, while TCRdb's copy carries only in-frame clones and drops some. The sample lists 20,000 to 25,000 clones, about 86% occurring once. The count of this clone is one. Its antigen remains unknown. The sample consisted of unsorted PBMCs, taken 0.1 years before starting antiretroviral therapy. The sequence was collected from a middle-aged man with HIV. The chain has TRBV7-2 and TRBJ2-7; unclear D gene. CDR3 nucleotides: TGTGCCAGCAGCTTATGGCTAGGGAACTACGAGCAGTACTTC. Amino acid sequence: CASSLWLGNYEQYF.